This entry is about one TCR beta chain. Its specificity is unknown. The germline CDR1 and CDR2 sequences are PRHDT and FYEKMQ (reference sequence). The CDR3 has 12 amino acids. V was clipped by 2 bases and J by 8 bases, with 7 bases between them. Autoimmune disease history or systemic immunosuppression disqualified patients. The sample originates from a study of OX40 agonist ivuxolimab in advanced cancers. Whole-study results and caveats: What antigens the expanded peripheral T cells recognized was never established. At 0.1 to 3.0 mg/kg and by week 6, clonal expansion occurred in CD4+ and CD8+ blood T cells. Among T cells, CD8+ cells averaged more expanded clones than CD4+ cells.

The repertoire was sequenced with immunoSEQ multiplex PCR; TCRdb's copy has only in-frame clones and lacks some. Of about 7,800 clones in the sample, around 90% were seen once. The sequence was collected from an adult with an advanced solid tumor such as melanoma, head and neck, liver or kidney cancer. Sequencing used CD4+ or CD8+ T cells sorted from blood, obtained in a trial of the OX40 agonist ivuxolimab. This chain uses TRBV13 with TRBJ2-1, with D perhaps assigned TRBD1 or TRBD2 (5 bases each). The CDR3 here is CASSLRGYEQFF. CDR3 coding DNA: TGTGCCAGCAGCTTACGGGGCTATGAGCAGTTCTTC.